The 9 T cell receptor beta chains listed next were all sequenced from one sample in a study of post-analysis software for immune sequencing data. General study findings and limits: Controls had lower frequencies than patients of 4 or 5 TRBV segments, which included TRBV5-6, TRBV5-1 and TRBV20-1.

Carried by the TCR beta cDNA libraries were unique molecular identifiers. MiXCR, applied by TCRdb to the PCR reads, yields one record per CDR3 protein. Among 450,000 to 650,000 distinct CDR3 sequences, roughly two fifths were seen once, and the ten largest hold roughly 1.7%. What these receptors recognize is not known. The sequencing sample was made of blood. The receptors shown here come from a girl aged 10 to 17 with multiple sclerosis.

V and J are TRBV20-1 and TRBJ2-1, with 9 bases lining up with TRBD2. Germline V gene sequence: CDR1 DFQATT, CDR2 SNEGSKA (reference sequence). The CDR3 loop spans 15 amino acids. J lost 3 bases, V lost 8 bases, and 11 bases had no gene match. CDR3 DNA: TGCAGTCTCACCCTTAGCGGGAGTCTCTACAATGAGCAGTTCTTC. It encodes CSLTLSGSLYNEQFF.

The rearrangement joins TRBV7-2 to TRBJ2-5; TRBD1 is a possible D gene (6 bases). V was clipped by 3 bases and J by 5 bases, with 13 bases between them. The CDR3 is 14 residues long. Germline lookup yields CDR1 SGHTA and CDR2 FQGNSA. The CDR3 DNA is TGTGCCAGCAGCTTTATAGGGGGAAGGGAGACCCAGTACTTC. Amino acid sequence: CASSFIGGRETQYF.

This clonotype was counted a few times. The rearrangement joins TRBV29-1 to TRBJ1-1; TRBD1 matches 9 bases. J gave up 1 base and V 6 bases, and 6 bases lay outside the gene matches. CDR1 is SQVTM, CDR2 ANQGSEA, per germline. The CDR3 is 14 amino acids. CDR3 protein: CSVRTGVANTEAFF. The DNA for the CDR3 is TGCAGCGTCAGGACAGGGGTGGCGAACACTGAAGCTTTCTTT. Complete variable domain (other parts from reference TRBV29-1 and TRBJ1-1): SAVISQKPSRDICQRGTSLTIQCQVDSQVTMMFWYRQQPGQSLTLIATANQGSEATYESGFVIDKFPISRPNLTFSTLTVSNMSPEDSSIYLCSVRTGVANTEAFFGQGTRLTVV.

The genes are TRBV20-1 and TRBJ2-1; 7 bases fit TRBD2. CDR1 and CDR2 (germline): DFQATT, SNEGSKA (reference sequence). The CDR3 consists of 14 residues. After removal of 5 bases from V and 10 bases from J, the junction contained 14 bases not matched to a gene. For the CDR3, the DNA is TGCAGTGCTTGGGGAGGGGAAGTTGGCGGGGAGCAGTTCTTC. This encodes CSAWGGEVGGEQFF.

Details on this clonotype: Compared with germline, one end of the junction differs, possibly owing to a read error. CDR3 bases: TGTGCCATCGGTGAAATGTGGTCCAGGGGGCACTTTGGCTACACCTTC. As protein: CAIGEMWSRGHFGYTF. The V gene is TRBV10-3, the J gene TRBJ1-2; 8 nucleotides line up with TRBD1. CDR3 size: 16 residues. Germline V CDR1 and CDR2: ENHRY, SYGVKD.

This clonotype has just a few counts. The chain joins TRBV10-3 to TRBJ1-6; D not certain. With 6 bases removed from V and 9 bases from J, the gap between germline ends came to 21 bases. The CDR3 runs 16 residues. Germline loops: CDR1 ENHRY, CDR2 SYGVKD. CDR3: CAIRQQTSIGGSPLHF. CDR3 coding DNA: TGTGCCATCAGACAACAAACTTCAATAGGTGGTTCACCCCTCCACTTT.

This clonotype came up once. V usage is TRBV27 and J usage is TRBJ2-1; possible D gene TRBD2, 6 bases. V was shortened by 5 bases and J by 14 bases, with 16 bases between the two germline ends. Germline V CDR1 and CDR2: MNHEY, SMNVEV (reference sequence). The CDR3 has 12 amino acids. CDR3 coding DNA: TGTGCCAGCAGTGCATCGGGGGTCCGGGAGTTCTTC. Its translation: CASSASGVREFF.

The V call is TRBV20-1, the J call TRBJ2-1; the D gene is possibly TRBD1 (5 bases). This CDR3 is built from 15 residues. V was clipped by 3 bases and J by 2 bases, with 14 bases between them. Germline assignment: CDR1 DFQATT and CDR2 SNEGSKA (reference sequence). This CDR3 is CSARARTLTYNEQFF. In DNA form, the CDR3 reads TGCAGTGCTAGGGCCAGGACACTTACCTACAATGAGCAGTTCTTC.

The CDR3 nucleotides are TGTGCCAGCAGTAAAGCGGGTAGCACAGATACGCAGTATTTT. Translation: CASSKAGSTDTQYF. The V and J genes are TRBV12-3 or TRBV12-4 and TRBJ2-3; TRBD2 might be the D (6 bases). The CDR3 totals 14 residues. V was trimmed by 5 bases and J by 0 bases, leaving 9 bases between them.